These 6 T cell receptor beta chains share one sample of origin, sequenced in a study of T cell responses to AZD1222 COVID-19 vaccine. Sequencing used immunoSEQ multiplex PCR; TCRdb keeps in-frame clones, though not all of them. In the table there are over 130,000 clones, around 94% of which are singletons. This sample comprised peripheral blood, obtained 28 days after the second AZD1222 dose. These receptors came from an adult who received the AZD1222 COVID-19 vaccine.

This clone appeared a single time. The gene calls are TRBV19 and TRBJ1-2; 9 bases are a match to TRBD1. The CDR3 has 15 residues. Germline V gene sequence: CDR1 LNHDA, CDR2 SQIVND (reference sequence). Trimming took 5 bases from V and 4 from J; bases not matched to a gene: 8. The CDR3 DNA is TGTGCCAGTAGTGTACAGGGGGCGGTGAGCTATGGCTACACCTTC. Translated, it gives CASSVQGAVSYGYTF.

The gene calls are TRBV27 and TRBJ1-3; maybe TRBD1 (6 bases). The length of the CDR3 is 15 residues. V shed 2 bases and J shed 2 bases, with 10 bases lying between them. Germline V lookup: CDR1 MNHEY, CDR2 SMNVEV (reference sequence). For the CDR3, the DNA is TGTGCCAGCAGTTTACGTGCAGGGGCTGGAAACACCATATATTTT. It encodes CASSLRAGAGNTIYF.

V gene TRBV5-5 combines with J gene TRBJ2-7; TRBD1 matches 9 bases. The CDR3 covers 14 residues. Trimming took 3 bases from V and 6 from J; bases not matched to a gene: 7. CDR1 and CDR2 from the germline V gene are SGHKS and YYEKEE (reference sequence). The CDR3 loop is CASSSGQGLGEQYF. The CDR3 DNA follows: TGTGCCAGCAGCTCGGGACAGGGTCTAGGCGAGCAGTACTTC.

The V call is TRBV4-1, the J call TRBJ2-5; D is possibly TRBD1 (6 bases). This CDR3 spans 15 amino acids. Germline V gene data show CDR1 as MGHRA and CDR2 as YSYEKL. V was trimmed by 0 bases and J by 1 base, leaving 9 bases between them. CDR3: CASSQEDSFQETQYF. The CDR3 DNA sequence: TGCGCCAGCAGCCAAGAGGACAGTTTCCAAGAGACCCAGTACTTC.

This clone was counted only a few times. The rearrangement links TRBV5-1 to TRBJ2-2; D might be TRBD1 or TRBD2, each matching 5 bases. Trimming left V 0 bases short and J 6 bases short, with 12 bases between. The CDR3 loop spans 15 amino acids. Germline CDR1 reads SGHRS; CDR2 reads YFSETQ. Written as DNA, the CDR3 is TGCGCCAGCAGCTTGGGGGCCGGGACCTCCGGGGAGCTGTTTTTT. It is translated as CASSLGAGTSGELFF.

V gene TRBV7-2 combines with J gene TRBJ2-5; maybe TRBD2 (6 bases). The V and J ends lost 5 bases and 5 bases respectively, with 15 bases between them. This CDR3 contains 14 residues. CDR1 and CDR2 (germline): SGHTA, FQGNSA. DNA for the CDR3: TGTGCCAGCAGCCGCGGGACTTCTCGGGAGACCCAGTACTTC. Protein sequence: CASSRGTSRETQYF.